The T cell receptor (beta chain) described here comes from a study of T-cell memory formation after mild COVID-19. This clonotype was seen a few times. There are 16 residues in the CDR3. With 7 bases clipped from V and 2 bases from J, the junction kept 12 bases outside the gene matches. CDR1 SQVTM and CDR2 ANQGSEA come from the germline V gene. TCRdb recomputed calls from the 5' RACE reads with MiXCR, one row per CDR3 protein. The sample contains 350,000 to 450,000 distinct CDR3 sequences, around 28% of which appear only once. J is TRBJ2-5 and V is TRBV29-1, with 11 bases fitting TRBD1. The source of this sequence is an adult woman who had mild COVID-19 (a few samples of this study predate the infection). Cell type and time point are not known. Sequencing was done on a sample of PBMCs or a T cell subset sorted from them (not recorded which). CDR3 loop: CSAGQGANVGQETQYF. CDR3 DNA: TGCAGCGCCGGACAGGGGGCGAATGTAGGGCAAGAGACCCAGTACTTC.